The 26 T cell receptor beta chains below were found in one sample sequenced in a study of T cell responses to AZD1222 COVID-19 vaccine. Only in-frame clones appear in the TCRdb table, and some are missing; sequencing was by immunoSEQ multiplex PCR. Of 65,000 to 70,000 clones in the sample, roughly 85% were seen once. Sample: peripheral blood, taken 28 days after the second AZD1222 dose. The source of these receptors is an adult who received the AZD1222 COVID-19 vaccine.

Here the CDR3 DNA reads TGTGCCAGCGGCCCAGGCACAGATACGCAGTATTTT. Residues: CASGPGTDTQYF. The chain recombines TRBV3-1 (or the pseudogene TRBV3-2) with TRBJ2-3; D is undetermined. Trimming stripped 8 bases from V and 1 base from J, with 7 bases between. Per the germline V gene, CDR1 is LGHDT and CDR2 is YNNKEL (reference sequence). This CDR3 spans 12 amino acids.

The chain is built from TRBV30 and TRBJ1-2, with D maybe TRBD1 (5 bases). CDR1 is GTSNPN and CDR2 is SVGIG in the germline V gene (reference sequence). This CDR3 has 11 residues. V was pared by 3 bases and J by 9 bases, with 11 bases between. The DNA of the CDR3 is TGTGCCTGGAGCGCCGACAGTCGCTACACCTTC. Translating gives CAWSADSRYTF.

This clone occurred once. The gene calls are TRBV6-5 and TRBJ2-1, with a weak D call TRBD2 (5 bases). The germline V gene has CDR1 MNHEY and CDR2 SVGAGI. With 4 bases removed from V and 5 bases from J, the gap between germline ends came to 9 bases. This CDR3 spans 13 amino acids. CDR3 residues: CASSFDGDNEQFF. As DNA, the CDR3 is TGTGCCAGCAGTTTCGACGGGGACAATGAGCAGTTCTTC.

The genes are TRBV14 and TRBJ2-1; TRBD2 aligns across 11 bases. Trimming took 0 bases from V and 0 from J; bases not matched to a gene: 13. Looked up from germline, CDR1 is SGHDN and CDR2 is FVKESK. There are 21 residues in the CDR3. The CDR3 is CASSQDLSSGRVQSSYNEQFF. CDR3 coding DNA: TGTGCCAGCAGCCAAGATCTAAGTAGCGGGAGGGTTCAAAGCTCCTACAATGAGCAGTTCTTC. The whole variable domain, filled in from reference TRBV14 and TRBJ2-1, reads EAGVTQFPSHSVIEKGQTVTLRCDPISGHDNLYWYRRVMGKEIKFLLHFVKESKQDESGMPNNRFLAERTGGTYSTLKVQPAELEDSGVYFCASSQDLSSGRVQSSYNEQFFGPGTRLTVL.

This clone has only a few counts. This chain uses TRBV7-6 with TRBJ2-5; D is undetermined. Between the trimmed V and J ends, which lost 3 bases and 2 bases, there was a span of 16 bases. The length of the CDR3 is 16 residues. Germline CDR1 reads SGHVS; CDR2 reads FNYEAQ. CDR3 region: CASSLISRRVQETQYF. CDR3 nucleotide sequence: TGTGCCAGCAGCTTGATTTCCCGACGGGTTCAAGAGACCCAGTACTTC. The full variable domain, completed using reference TRBV7-6 and TRBJ2-5, is GAGVSQSPRYKVTKRGQDVALRCDPISGHVSLYWYRQALGQGPEFLTYFNYEAQQDKSGLPNDRFSAERPEGSISTLTIQRTEQRDSAMYRCASSLISRRVQETQYFGPGTRLLVL.

The chain couples TRBV11-2 to TRBJ2-1; 7 nucleotides line up with TRBD1. With 5 bases clipped from V and 5 bases from J, the junction kept 3 bases outside the gene matches. The CDR3 is 13 amino acids. Germline V lookup: CDR1 SGHAT, CDR2 FQNNGV. CDR3 coding DNA: TGTGCCAGCAGCCTTGGGACAGACAATGAGCAGTTCTTC. Protein product: CASSLGTDNEQFF.

This clone was seen only a few times. One end of the junction is discordant with germline, which a read error may explain. This chain joins TRBV14 and TRBJ1-4, with a weak D call TRBD1 (5 bases). Germline loops: CDR1 SGHDN, CDR2 FVKESK. This CDR3 comprises 13 residues. The CDR3 is CASSQDFTGTQVF. The DNA for the CDR3 is TGTGCCAGCAGCCAAGATTTCACCGGGACTCAGGTTTTT.

This clone has a single count. The V call is TRBV5-4, the J call TRBJ2-3; TRBD2 might be the D (7 bases). Per the germline V gene, CDR1 is SGHNT and CDR2 is YYREEE (reference sequence). The CDR3 contains 15 residues. With 3 bases removed from V and 4 bases from J, the gap between germline ends came to 15 bases. CDR3 residues: CASSSLRGAPDTQYF. The DNA for the CDR3 is TGTGCCAGCAGCTCACTACGGGGGGCCCCAGATACGCAGTATTTT.

This clone was detected only a few times. At the DNA level, this CDR3 is encoded by other sequences in the same sample as well. The rearrangement uses TRBV5-4 and TRBJ2-2; D unclear. Trimming pared 0 bases from V and 1 base from J, leaving 7 bases between. In germline, CDR1 is SGHNT, CDR2 YYREEE (reference sequence). The CDR3 sequence is 15 residues long. The CDR3 is CASSLGAGNTGELFF. CDR3 nucleotide sequence: TGTGCCAGCAGCTTGGGGGCAGGGAACACCGGGGAGCTGTTTTTT.

V is TRBV7-2 and J is TRBJ2-7; D is uncertain. This CDR3 is built from 16 residues. Trimming pared 5 bases from V and 0 bases from J, leaving 17 bases between. CDR1 is SGHTA, CDR2 FQGNSA, per germline. CDR3 sequence reads: CASSTGRTLSSYEQYF. CDR3 bases: TGTGCCAGCAGCACCGGACGGACCCTGAGCTCCTACGAGCAGTACTTC.

The chain employs TRBV7-8 and TRBJ1-5; no firm D call. The CDR3 has 12 amino acids. Germline assignment: CDR1 SGHVS and CDR2 FQNEAQ. Trimming cost V 4 bases and J 5 bases, with 6 bases left between them. CDR3 loop: CASSYTDQPQHF. The DNA of the CDR3 is TGTGCCAGCAGCTATACCGATCAGCCCCAGCATTTT.

This clone has a handful of counts. The chain uses TRBV12-3 or TRBV12-4 and TRBJ1-3; D gene ambiguous. The CDR3 is 13 residues long. V gave up 6 bases and J gave up 4 bases, with 10 bases separating them. DNA of the CDR3: TGTGCCAGCAGCCCCTCGGGAGGAAACACCATATATTTT. It codes for CASSPSGGNTIYF.

V is TRBV13 and J is TRBJ2-7, with TRBD1 matching 9 bases. This CDR3 region has 16 residues. From germline, CDR1 is PRHDT and CDR2 FYEKMQ (reference sequence). After removal of 0 bases from V and 6 bases from J, the junction contained 9 bases not matched to a gene. The DNA for the CDR3 is TGTGCCAGCAGCTTAGGGCCGGGACAGGGCGACGGCGAGCAGTACTTC. Translating gives CASSLGPGQGDGEQYF.

J is TRBJ2-5 and V is TRBV29-1; a possible D gene is TRBD1 (5 bases). Trimming took 5 bases from V and 2 from J, leaving 15 bases between them. The CDR3 spans 14 residues. Germline values: CDR1 SQVTM, CDR2 ANQGSEA. The CDR3 loop reads CSVKMAGLQETQYF. CDR3 nucleotides: TGCAGCGTTAAAATGGCAGGGCTTCAAGAGACCCAGTACTTC.

The J gene is TRBJ2-7, the V gene TRBV9; 9 bases are a match to TRBD1. Germline V lookup: CDR1 SGDLS, CDR2 YYNGEE. With V trimmed by 3 bases and J by 2 bases, 3 bases remained unmatched. This CDR3 comprises 14 residues. CDR3: CASSAGTGTYEQYF. As DNA, the CDR3 is TGTGCCAGCAGCGCCGGGACAGGGACCTACGAGCAGTACTTC.

The V call is TRBV27, the J call TRBJ2-7, with 11 nucleotides matching TRBD2. V gave up 6 bases and J gave up 3 bases; unmatched junction bases: 4. Germline values: CDR1 MNHEY, CDR2 SMNVEV (reference sequence). This CDR3 region has 14 residues. The CDR3 nucleotides are TGTGCCAGCAGACCTCTAGCGGGAGGCTACGAGCAGTACTTC. Residues: CASRPLAGGYEQYF.

The chain is built from TRBV5-1 and TRBJ2-5; D tentatively reads TRBD1 or TRBD2 (5 bases each). V shed 6 bases and J shed 2 bases, with 14 bases lying between them. The CDR3 has 14 residues. Germline CDR1 SGHRS, CDR2 YFSETQ. The CDR3 loop reads CASKTRDGQETQYF. CDR3 DNA: TGCGCCAGCAAAACCCGGGACGGACAAGAGACCCAGTACTTC.

The chain carries TRBV7-2 and TRBJ1-2; D is uncertain. The CDR3 runs to 18 residues. Trimming shortened V by 1 base and J by 1 base, and 19 bases separated the two germline ends. The germline V gene has CDR1 SGHTA and CDR2 FQGNSA. The CDR3 region has the DNA TGTGCCAGCAGCTTAGGTTGGTCGGGGAAGAAAGATAACTATGGCTACACCTTC. It codes for CASSLGWSGKKDNYGYTF.

This chain links TRBV27 with TRBJ2-2, with D tentatively TRBD1 (6 bases). V gave up 6 bases and J gave up 3 bases, with 11 bases separating them. Germline loops: CDR1 MNHEY, CDR2 SMNVEV (reference sequence). This CDR3 is 14 amino acids long. CDR3 region: CASSHRTDTGELFF. CDR3 in DNA: TGTGCCAGCAGCCACCGGACAGACACCGGGGAGCTGTTTTTT.

The V call is TRBV10-3, the J call TRBJ1-1; D is unclear. CDR3 size: 15 residues. Per germline, CDR1 ENHRY and CDR2 SYGVKD. Trimming stripped 4 bases from V and 0 bases from J, with 12 bases between. The CDR3 reads CAISGSEAMNTEAFF. In DNA form, the CDR3 reads TGTGCCATCAGTGGCAGTGAGGCCATGAACACTGAAGCTTTCTTT.

The chain has TRBV5-4 and TRBJ2-1; TRBD2 aligns across 9 bases. Germline values: CDR1 SGHNT, CDR2 YYREEE (reference sequence). CDR3 length: 17 amino acids. V gave up 3 bases and J gave up 7 bases; unmatched junction bases: 14. The CDR3 protein is CASSSSFIRGGGNEQFF. The CDR3 DNA reads as TGTGCCAGCAGCTCGAGCTTCATTCGCGGGGGGGGGAATGAGCAGTTCTTC.

The chain uses TRBV5-4 and TRBJ1-2, with 8 bases identical to TRBD1. The junction had 7 bases not matched to a gene; V was cut back by 4 bases and J by 5 bases. The CDR3 is 14 residues long. CDR1 is SGHNT and CDR2 is YYREEE in the germline V gene (reference sequence). The CDR3 loop reads CASSPQGALYGYTF. In nucleotides, the CDR3 is TGTGCCAGCAGCCCTCAGGGGGCCCTTTATGGCTACACCTTC.

The V call is TRBV12-3 or TRBV12-4, the J call TRBJ1-1; D gene ambiguous. V was trimmed by 5 bases and J by 1 base, leaving 8 bases between them. The CDR3 spans 13 residues. The DNA for the CDR3 is TGTGCCAGCAGTCCAACGGGGAACACTGAAGCTTTCTTT. Translated: CASSPTGNTEAFF.

This chain joins TRBV5-1 and TRBJ2-7; 7 bases are a match to TRBD1. Germline V gene lookup returns CDR1 SGHRS and CDR2 YFSETQ. CDR3 length: 15 residues. Trimming removed 4 bases from V and 0 bases from J; junction bases left unmatched: 7. This chain's CDR3 is CASSTSWDSSYEQYF. DNA of the CDR3: TGCGCCAGCAGCACTTCATGGGACAGCTCCTACGAGCAGTACTTC.

This clone came up a few times. The chain employs TRBV5-3 and TRBJ2-7; 7 bases agree with TRBD1. TRBV5-3 is an ORF for which the function is uncertain. J gave up 2 bases and V 0 bases, and 11 bases lay outside the gene matches. CDR3 length: 17 amino acids. For the CDR3, the DNA is TGTGCCAGAAGCTTGGCCAATATCGGGACAGCAACCTACGAGCAGTACTTC. Residues: CARSLANIGTATYEQYF.

This sequence joins TRBV12-3 or TRBV12-4 and TRBJ1-1; D unclear. CDR3 length: 12 residues. V was pared by 5 bases and J by 7 bases, with 11 bases between. CDR3 residues: CASSTSFYEAFF. Here the CDR3 DNA reads TGTGCCAGCAGTACCTCTTTCTATGAAGCTTTCTTT.